These 8 T cell receptor beta chains came from one sample sequenced in a study of blood T cell repertoires in COVID-19. TCRdb's copy holds only in-frame clones and misses some; the assay was immunoSEQ multiplex PCR. The sample has 400,000 to 550,000 clones, 70% to 90% seen once. Material for sequencing was PBMCs or T cells enriched from blood (not recorded which). These receptors all come from a woman between 18 and 29 years old with acute COVID-19.

J is TRBJ2-7 and V is TRBV29-1, with 7 bases that match TRBD1. The CDR3 has 14 residues. The V gene's germline CDR1 is SQVTM and CDR2 ANQGSEA. Losses at the gene ends were 7 bases for V and 1 base for J; bases not matched to a gene: 10. The CDR3, as DNA: TGCAGCGCTGCCGACAGGGTTGGATCCTACGAGCAGTACTTC. This sequence encodes CSAADRVGSYEQYF.

This rearrangement joins TRBV7-9 to TRBJ2-2; TRBD1 might be the D (6 bases). The CDR3 consists of 16 residues. Trimming cost V 3 bases and J 2 bases, with 13 bases left between them. Germline CDR1 and CDR2: SEHNR and FQNEAQ (reference sequence). This CDR3 reads CASSFPSQGNTGELFF. In DNA form, the CDR3 reads TGTGCCAGCAGCTTCCCGTCACAGGGAAACACCGGGGAGCTGTTTTTT.

This clone was seen once. V and J are TRBV5-1 and TRBJ1-1; D is undetermined. With 4 bases removed from V and 2 bases from J, the gap between germline ends came to 12 bases. The germline CDR1 and CDR2 sequences are SGHRS and YFSETQ. This CDR3 is built from 14 residues. The CDR3 is CASSITFSNTEAFF. The CDR3 coding sequence is TGCGCCAGCAGCATTACCTTCAGTAACACTGAAGCTTTCTTT.

The chain uses TRBV28 and TRBJ2-7; D may be TRBD1 (5 bases). Trimming left V 3 bases short and J 3 bases short, with 15 bases between. Per germline, CDR1 MDHEN and CDR2 SYDVKM. This CDR3 has 15 amino acids. The CDR3: CASSFRWGTLYEQYF. The DNA for the CDR3 is TGTGCCAGCAGTTTCCGATGGGGCACCCTCTACGAGCAGTACTTC.

This clone came up a few times. The chain uses TRBV28 and TRBJ2-7; 11 bases are a match to TRBD1. V lost 8 bases, J lost 7 bases, and 13 bases stayed unmatched. CDR3 length: 15 amino acids. The germline CDR1 and CDR2 sequences are MDHEN and SYDVKM. CDR3 nucleotide sequence: TGTGCCAGCGGATCCGCCGGACAGGGGGCTAGTGAGCAGTACTTC. Translation gives CASGSAGQGASEQYF.

This clone was found a few times. J is TRBJ1-1 and V is TRBV12-5; the D is unclear. The germline gives CDR1 LGHNT, CDR2 FRNRAP. Deletions cut 7 bases from V and 1 base from J, with 10 bases between. The CDR3 consists of 13 residues. In DNA form, the CDR3 reads TGTGCTAGTGCCGATACGGGGAACACTGAAGCTTTCTTT. Its protein is CASADTGNTEAFF.

The chain has TRBV30 and TRBJ2-7; perhaps TRBD1 as D (7 bases). Trimming pared 3 bases from V and 3 bases from J, leaving 12 bases between. The CDR3 covers 13 residues. Germline CDR1 is GTSNPN and CDR2 is SVGIG (reference sequence). CDR3: CAWSRGTVYEQYF. CDR3 sequence (DNA): TGTGCCTGGAGCCGCGGGACAGTCTACGAGCAGTACTTC.

This clone came up once. The rearrangement links TRBV6-6 to TRBJ2-5, with D unclear. CDR1 is MNHNY and CDR2 is SVGAGI in the germline V gene (reference sequence). The length of the CDR3 is 13 residues. Trimming stripped 5 bases from V and 5 bases from J, with 12 bases between. As DNA, the CDR3 is TGTGCCAGCAGTCGTGAGAGGTTTGAGACCCAGTACTTC. This sequence encodes CASSRERFETQYF.